Below, 5 T cell receptor beta chains from the same sample are listed, as sequenced in a study of blood T cell repertoires in COVID-19 (dated by TCRdb to 2019 to 2021). Library creation used the immunoSEQ multiplex PCR assay. In its TCRdb copy, this immuneACCESS table keeps in-frame sequences only and misses some clones. Where compared with another copy, unresolved V genes explain less than half of these, and the others have no known cause. This sample gives 30,000 to 35,000 clones in total; 85% of them show up just once. The top ten clones comprise approximately 14% of the sample. Sequenced sample: peripheral blood. The origin of the receptors is a human donor with acute or convalescent COVID-19. The donor label of this sample is uncertain.

The J gene is TRBJ2-3, the V gene TRBV11-3, with a tentative D call TRBD1 (6 bases). Germline CDR1 SGHNT, CDR2 YENEEA. This CDR3 has 13 residues. V was trimmed by 1 base and J by 8 bases, leaving 10 bases between them. CDR3 coding DNA: TGTGCCAGCAGCTTAGGGTGGGGGCGTACGCAGTATTTT. Its translation is CASSLGWGRTQYF.

This clone was picked up a small number of times. V gene TRBV5-1 combines with J gene TRBJ1-2; 7 bases are shared with TRBD1. This CDR3 is 14 amino acids long. Germline V gene lookup returns CDR1 SGHRS and CDR2 YFSETQ. With V trimmed by 4 bases and J by 4 bases, 7 bases remained unmatched. The CDR3 loop is CASSTGQVRYGYTF. The CDR3 DNA follows: TGCGCCAGCAGCACCGGACAGGTCCGCTATGGCTACACCTTC.

V and J are TRBV4-2 and TRBJ2-3, with a weak D call TRBD2 (7 bases). The V gene's germline CDR1 is LGHNA and CDR2 YNFKEQ. The V and J ends lost 2 bases and 5 bases respectively, with 26 bases between them. This CDR3 is 19 amino acids long. The CDR3 DNA reads as TGTGCCAGCAGCCAAAACCCTTATCAGGTCGGGGGGCGGGTAGATACGCAGTATTTT. It encodes CASSQNPYQVGGRVDTQYF.

This clone came up a few times. V usage is TRBV18 and J usage is TRBJ2-7; D unresolved. CDR1 is KGHSH, CDR2 LQKENI, per germline. The CDR3 contains 13 residues. V was clipped by 2 bases and J by 6 bases, with 11 bases between them. CDR3 region: CASSPGPSGEQYF. In DNA form, the CDR3 reads TGTGCCAGCTCACCAGGCCCGTCGGGCGAGCAGTACTTC.

This sequence joins TRBV10-3 and TRBJ1-1; 8 bases fit TRBD1. The CDR3 is made up of 19 amino acids. CDR1 ENHRY and CDR2 SYGVKD come from the germline V gene. After removal of 2 bases from V and 6 bases from J, the junction contained 20 bases not matched to a gene. In nucleotides, the CDR3 is TGTGCCATCAGTGAGACGTCGGTTATAGTGACAGGGGTTTTCGCTGAAGCTTTCTTT. Amino acid sequence: CAISETSVIVTGVFAEAFF.